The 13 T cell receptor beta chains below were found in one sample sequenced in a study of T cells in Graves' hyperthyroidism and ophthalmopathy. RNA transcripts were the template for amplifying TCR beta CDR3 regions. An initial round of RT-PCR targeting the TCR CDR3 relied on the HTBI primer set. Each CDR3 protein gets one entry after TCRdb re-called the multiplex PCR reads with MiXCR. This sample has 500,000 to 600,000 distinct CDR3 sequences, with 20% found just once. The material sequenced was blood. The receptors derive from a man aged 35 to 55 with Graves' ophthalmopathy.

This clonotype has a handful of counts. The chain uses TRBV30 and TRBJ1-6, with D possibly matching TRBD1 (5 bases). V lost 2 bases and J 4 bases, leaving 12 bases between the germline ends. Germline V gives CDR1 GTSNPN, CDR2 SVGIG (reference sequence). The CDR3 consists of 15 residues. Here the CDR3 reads CAWSRRTLYNSPLHF. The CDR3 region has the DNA TGTGCCTGGAGTCGGAGGACACTTTATAATTCACCCCTCCACTTT.

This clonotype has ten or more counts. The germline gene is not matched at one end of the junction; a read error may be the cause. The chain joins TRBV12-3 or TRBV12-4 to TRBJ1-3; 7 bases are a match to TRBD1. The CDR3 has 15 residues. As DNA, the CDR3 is TGTGCCAGCAGCTTAGCAGGGGGCTCTGGAAACACCATATATTTT. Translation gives CASSLAGGSGNTIYF.

DNA for the CDR3: TGTGCCAGCACCCCTCGCCCAGGGGGCGAGTGGAGCAATCAGCCCCAGCATTTT. Translation gives CASTPRPGGEWSNQPQHF. The chain uses TRBV9 and TRBJ1-5, with 8 bases aligning to TRBD1. The V gene end was trimmed by 6 bases and the J gene end by 1 base; junction bases not matched to a gene: 15. Looked up from germline, CDR1 is SGDLS and CDR2 is YYNGEE. The CDR3 covers 18 residues.

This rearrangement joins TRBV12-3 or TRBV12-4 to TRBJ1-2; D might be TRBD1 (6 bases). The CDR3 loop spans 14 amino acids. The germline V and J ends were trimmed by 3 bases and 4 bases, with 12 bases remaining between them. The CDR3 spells CASSFRGAGYGYTF. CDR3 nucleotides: TGTGCCAGCAGTTTTAGGGGGGCTGGCTATGGCTACACCTTC.

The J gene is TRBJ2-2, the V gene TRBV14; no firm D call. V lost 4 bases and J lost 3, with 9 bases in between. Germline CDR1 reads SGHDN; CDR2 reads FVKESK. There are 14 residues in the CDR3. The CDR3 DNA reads TGTGCCAGCAGCCGTGCACAGTACACCGGGGAGCTGTTTTTT. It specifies CASSRAQYTGELFF.

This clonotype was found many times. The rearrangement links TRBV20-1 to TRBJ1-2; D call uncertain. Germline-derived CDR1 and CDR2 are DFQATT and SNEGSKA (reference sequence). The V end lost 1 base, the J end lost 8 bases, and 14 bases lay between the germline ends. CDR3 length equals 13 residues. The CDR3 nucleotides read TGCAGTGCTAGAGCTGACGCGGTGGGGGGCTACACCTTC. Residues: CSARADAVGGYTF.

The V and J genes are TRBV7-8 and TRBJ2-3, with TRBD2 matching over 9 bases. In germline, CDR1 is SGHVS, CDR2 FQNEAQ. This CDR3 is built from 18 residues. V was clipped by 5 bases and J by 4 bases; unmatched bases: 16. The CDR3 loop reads CASSPTWLAGPSPDTQYF. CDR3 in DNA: TGTGCCAGCAGCCCTACGTGGCTAGCGGGACCGAGCCCAGATACGCAGTATTTT. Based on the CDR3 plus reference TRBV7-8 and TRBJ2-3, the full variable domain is GAGVSQSPRYKVAKRGQDVALRCDPISGHVSLFWYQQALGQGPEFLTYFQNEAQLDKSGLPSDRFFAERPEGSVSTLKIQRTQQEDSAVYLCASSPTWLAGPSPDTQYFGPGTRLTVL.

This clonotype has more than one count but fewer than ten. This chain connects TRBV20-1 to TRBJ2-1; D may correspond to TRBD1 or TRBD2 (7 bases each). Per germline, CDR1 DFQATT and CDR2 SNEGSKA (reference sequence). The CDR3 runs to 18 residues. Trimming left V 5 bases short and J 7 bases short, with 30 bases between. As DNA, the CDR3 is TGCAGTGCTCCCAGGGGGGGTGCGGGACTCCCCTATTTGAATGAGCAGTTCTTC. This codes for CSAPRGGAGLPYLNEQFF.

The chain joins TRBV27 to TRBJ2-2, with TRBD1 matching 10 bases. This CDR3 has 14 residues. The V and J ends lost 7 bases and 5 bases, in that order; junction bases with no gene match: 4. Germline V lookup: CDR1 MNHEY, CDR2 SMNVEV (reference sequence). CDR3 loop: CASIGQGETGELFF. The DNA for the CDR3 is TGTGCCAGCATCGGACAGGGGGAAACCGGGGAGCTGTTTTTT.

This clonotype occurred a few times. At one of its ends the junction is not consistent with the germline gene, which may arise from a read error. CDR3 protein: CASSLQGRTNTEASF. Written as DNA, the CDR3 is TGTGCCAGCAGCTTGCAGGGGAGAACGAACACTGAAGCTTCCTTT. The rearrangement joins TRBV7-3 to TRBJ1-1, with a possible D match to TRBD1 (6 bases). The CDR3 covers 15 residues. Per germline, CDR1 SGHTA and CDR2 FQGTGA. The full variable domain, completed using reference TRBV7-3 and TRBJ1-1, is GAGVSQTPSNKVTEKGKYVELRCDPISGHTALYWYRQSLGQGPEFLIYFQGTGAADDSGLPNDRFFAVRPEGSVSTLKIQRTERGDSAVYLCASSLQGRTNTEASFGQGTRLTVV.

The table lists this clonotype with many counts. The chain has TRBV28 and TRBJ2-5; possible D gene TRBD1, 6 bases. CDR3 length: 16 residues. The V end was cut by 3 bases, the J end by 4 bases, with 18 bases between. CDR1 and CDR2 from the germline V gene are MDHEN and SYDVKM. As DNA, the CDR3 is TGTGCCAGCAGTTTGGGGGACACGAGGGCTGGAGAGACCCAGTACTTC. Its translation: CASSLGDTRAGETQYF.

CDR3 loop: CAISDHDGDEKLFF. In DNA, the CDR3 is TGTGCCATCAGTGACCACGATGGGGATGAAAAACTGTTTTTT. The chain has TRBV10-3 and TRBJ1-4; no clear D. The CDR3 sequence is 14 residues long. Deletions cut 3 bases from V and 6 bases from J, with 11 bases between. The germline V gene encodes CDR1 ENHRY and CDR2 SYGVKD.

The CDR3 coding sequence is TGCAGTGGCTCACTAGCGGGAAATGAGCAGTTCTTC. The encoded protein is CSGSLAGNEQFF. The chain has TRBV20-1 and TRBJ2-1; the match to TRBD2 covers 10 bases. This CDR3 spans 12 amino acids. The V gene's germline CDR1 is DFQATT and CDR2 SNEGSKA (reference sequence). Trimming removed 7 bases from V and 7 bases from J; junction bases left unmatched: 4.